This paragraph reports one T cell receptor (beta chain). What it binds is unknown. These data belong to a study of cytomegalovirus exposure and HLA in healthy donors. Study background: In an earlier analysis, some 110 million unique TCR beta sequences were found from about 180 million T cells.

Looked up from germline, CDR1 is ENHRY and CDR2 is SYGVKD. This CDR3 has 13 residues. The ends were cut back, 4 bases at V and 5 bases at J, with 11 bases in the middle. Points from the study as a whole: In a later analysis, HLA-associated beta chains showed higher expansion and lower generation probabilities than comparable chains. Previous analysis showed most TCR beta V segments were productive about 87% or about 30% of the time.

The PCR ran on 60 Vbeta and 13 Jbeta primers. Some clones are missing from TCRdb's copy, which holds only in-frame ones; the method was immunoSEQ multiplex PCR. The sample carries some 180,000 clones, roughly four fifths recorded once. The source material was PBMCs. The V gene is TRBV10-3, the J gene TRBJ2-5; D perhaps matches TRBD1 (5 bases). This TCR was sampled from a male donor in good health and CMV-seronegative. The CDR3 spells CAISATPGETQYF. CDR3 coding DNA: TGTGCCATCAGTGCCACCCCAGGGGAGACCCAGTACTTC.